The clone carrying this TCR beta chain was seen a handful of times. The data were taken from a study of early T cells in non-severe SARS-CoV-2 infection. Researchers attached unique molecular identifiers to individual cDNA molecules. TCRdb fed the 5' RACE reads into MiXCR, producing one record per CDR3 protein. The sample consists of roughly 120,000 distinct CDR3 sequences, about 15% of them appearing once. The V gene's germline CDR1 is WNHNN and CDR2 SYGVQD (reference sequence). The CDR3 consists of 17 residues. V lost 0 bases to trimming and J lost 5 bases, with 19 bases between them. The rearrangement joins TRBV10-1 to TRBJ1-1, with no clear D. The source of this sequence is an adult who was a healthcare worker with PCR-confirmed SARS-CoV-2 infection or an uninfected control (not recorded which). The sequenced sample consisted of whole blood. CDR3 loop: CASSESTLAGSVTEAFF. The DNA of the CDR3 is TGCGCCAGCAGTGAGTCGACATTAGCGGGGTCGGTGACTGAAGCTTTCTTT.